These 18 T cell receptor beta chains were all obtained from the same sample, sequenced in a study of long-term antiretroviral therapy in people with HIV. The immunoSEQ assay was v3.0, run at survey level. Sequenced by immunoSEQ multiplex PCR; TCRdb stores in-frame clones only, minus some. The sample holds under 25,000 clones, over 85% seen once. The starting material was unsorted PBMCs, obtained 7.6 years after starting antiretroviral therapy. The source of these receptors is a middle-aged woman with HIV.

The rearrangement joins TRBV29-1 to TRBJ2-1, with D perhaps matching TRBD1 (6 bases). Deletions cut 3 bases from V and 0 bases from J, with 12 bases between. Germline CDR1 and CDR2: SQVTM and ANQGSEA. The CDR3 totals 15 residues. In nucleotides, the CDR3 is TGCAGCGTTGAGGGGACACTGGTCTCCTACAATGAGCAGTTCTTC. Its protein product is CSVEGTLVSYNEQFF.

The chain combines TRBV7-2 with TRBJ1-6, with D uncertain. The CDR3 extends over 17 amino acids. With 2 bases removed from V and 3 bases from J, the gap between germline ends came to 14 bases. In germline, CDR1 is SGHTA, CDR2 FQGNSA. CDR3 coding DNA: TGTGCCAGCAGCTTAAATGGGGTAACTCTCTATAATTCACCCCTCCACTTT. Its protein product is CASSLNGVTLYNSPLHF.

V gene TRBV5-4 combines with J gene TRBJ2-7, with TRBD1 identical over 7 bases. The V gene's germline CDR1 is SGHNT and CDR2 YYREEE (reference sequence). The trim removed 2 bases at V and 3 bases at J, leaving 5 bases unmatched. This CDR3 region has 14 residues. DNA for the CDR3: TGTGCCAGCAGCTTCCGGGACAGAAACTACGAGCAGTACTTC. This codes for CASSFRDRNYEQYF. Combining the CDR3 with reference TRBV5-4 and TRBJ2-7 gives the whole variable domain ETGVTQSPTHLIKTRGQQVTLRCSSQSGHNTVSWYQQALGQGPQFIFQYYREEENGRGNFPPRFSGLQFPNYSSELNVNALELDDSALYLCASSFRDRNYEQYFGPGTRLTVT.

The chain is built from TRBV30 and TRBJ1-5; no definite D call. CDR1 is GTSNPN, CDR2 SVGIG, per germline (reference sequence). V lost 3 bases and J lost 0, with 6 bases in between. The CDR3 spans 13 residues. This CDR3 reads CAWSRRSNQPQHF. The CDR3 DNA sequence: TGTGCCTGGAGCCGCCGTAGCAATCAGCCCCAGCATTTT.

The chain recombines TRBV30 with TRBJ2-7; TRBD2 matches 8 bases. V shed 0 bases and J 7 bases; nucleotides not matched to a gene: 14. Germline loops: CDR1 GTSNPN, CDR2 SVGIG (reference sequence). The CDR3 is made up of 16 amino acids. The CDR3 DNA follows: TGTGCCTGGAGTGTACGAGCGGGGGTCCCTGCGGGTGAGCAGTACTTC. It specifies CAWSVRAGVPAGEQYF.

J is TRBJ1-6 and V is TRBV2; TRBD1 aligns across 7 bases. The length of the CDR3 is 14 residues. The J segment lost 6 bases and the V segment lost 5 bases, leaving 4 bases of the junction unmatched. CDR1 and CDR2 from the germline V gene are SNHLY and FYNNEI. The CDR3 bases are TGTGCCAGCAGTAGGGACAGCGGTAATTCACCCCTCCACTTT. Amino acids: CASSRDSGNSPLHF.

This sequence joins TRBV10-1 and TRBJ1-5; tentatively, D is TRBD1 (5 bases). This CDR3 contains 13 residues. The germline gives CDR1 WNHNN, CDR2 SYGVQD (reference sequence). Trimming took 5 bases from V and 6 from J, leaving 11 bases between them. The DNA for the CDR3 is TGCGCCAGCAGTCAGGGTTTGGGTCAGCCCCAGCATTTT. It encodes CASSQGLGQPQHF.

This chain connects TRBV6-5 to TRBJ2-7; 8 positions match TRBD1. V dropped 6 bases and J dropped 2; count of bases not matched to a gene: 6. This CDR3 region has 14 residues. Germline V lookup: CDR1 MNHEY, CDR2 SVGAGI. Here the CDR3 reads CASSLQGAAYEQYF. DNA for the CDR3: TGTGCCAGCAGCCTCCAGGGGGCCGCCTACGAGCAGTACTTC.

The V call is TRBV18, the J call TRBJ1-1; D is unresolved. This CDR3 region has 15 residues. V lost 2 bases and J lost 1, with 11 bases in between. Germline-derived CDR1 and CDR2 are KGHSH and LQKENI. The CDR3, as DNA: TGTGCCAGCTCACCAGGTAGGCAGCAGAACACTGAAGCTTTCTTT. Translated, it gives CASSPGRQQNTEAFF.

The rearrangement links TRBV5-1 to TRBJ1-1, with D maybe TRBD1 (5 bases). V lost 3 bases and J lost 4, with 16 bases in between. This CDR3 has 15 residues. Germline CDR1 reads SGHRS; CDR2 reads YFSETQ. The DNA of the CDR3 is TGCGCCAGCAGCTCCGAGTGGGGCGTGGGCACTGAAGCTTTCTTT. Protein: CASSSEWGVGTEAFF. The variable domain in full, completed from reference TRBV5-1 and TRBJ1-1, reads KAGVTQTPRYLIKTRGQQVTLSCSPISGHRSVSWYQQTPGQGLQFLFEYFSETQRNKGNFPGRFSGRQFSNSRSEMNVSTLELGDSALYLCASSSEWGVGTEAFFGQGTRLTVV.

The rearrangement uses TRBV29-1 and TRBJ2-6, with 9 nucleotides matching TRBD1. From germline, CDR1 is SQVTM and CDR2 ANQGSEA. The CDR3 loop spans 16 amino acids. V lost 6 bases, J lost 0 bases, and 6 bases stayed unmatched. DNA for the CDR3: TGCAGCGTGGGACAGGGCCAAGGCTCTGGGGCCAACGTCCTGACTTTC. Amino acids: CSVGQGQGSGANVLTF.

V gene TRBV7-9 combines with J gene TRBJ2-5; 10 positions match TRBD1. This CDR3 region has 15 residues. Germline V lookup: CDR1 SEHNR, CDR2 FQNEAQ (reference sequence). Germline trimming cut 1 base from V and 5 bases from J; bases unmatched to any gene: 4. CDR3 residues: CASSLGTGGVETQYF. The CDR3 nucleotides read TGTGCCAGCAGCTTAGGGACAGGGGGAGTGGAGACCCAGTACTTC.

This chain links TRBV19 with TRBJ1-1, with TRBD1 matching over 7 bases. CDR1 LNHDA and CDR2 SQIVND come from the germline V gene (reference sequence). The CDR3 consists of 17 residues. J gave up 3 bases and V 7 bases, and 17 bases lay outside the gene matches. The CDR3 DNA sequence: TGTGCCAGTATCTTAAAGGAGGGGGCCGTAGATGACACTGAAGCTTTCTTT. Translation: CASILKEGAVDDTEAFF.

DNA of the CDR3: TGTGCCAGCAGCCCCCCCGGGACAGAAAACACCGGGGAGCTGTTTTTT. Translation gives CASSPPGTENTGELFF. The genes are TRBV7-9 and TRBJ2-2, with 7 positions matching TRBD1. This CDR3 comprises 16 residues. Trimming at V came to 5 bases and at J to 2 bases, leaving 8 bases not matched to a gene. Germline lookup yields CDR1 SEHNR and CDR2 FQNEAQ (reference sequence).

The chain uses TRBV5-1 and TRBJ1-1; weak D call: TRBD1 (6 bases). Germline CDR1 SGHRS, CDR2 YFSETQ. V lost 4 bases and J 4 bases, leaving 14 bases between the germline ends. This CDR3 is built from 14 residues. CDR3 coding DNA: TGCGCCAGCAGCATGAGGGGGAGGACCACTGAAGCTTTCTTT. The encoded protein is CASSMRGRTTEAFF.

The chain couples TRBV9 to TRBJ2-2, with 9 positions matching TRBD2. Losses at the gene ends were 3 bases for V and 4 bases for J; bases not matched to a gene: 13. The germline gives CDR1 SGDLS, CDR2 YYNGEE. This CDR3 has 18 residues. The CDR3 loop is CASSAGIAGGPGTGELFF. CDR3 DNA: TGTGCCAGCAGCGCCGGGATCGCGGGGGGGCCTGGCACCGGGGAGCTGTTTTTT.

This chain connects TRBV7-2 to TRBJ2-5; D is undetermined. Trimming took 2 bases from V and 3 from J, leaving 10 bases between them. The CDR3 is made up of 14 amino acids. CDR1 and CDR2 (germline): SGHTA, FQGNSA. CDR3 DNA: TGTGCCAGCAGCTTAAGGTCACGTGAAGAGACCCAGTACTTC. Amino acids: CASSLRSREETQYF.

This chain connects TRBV19 to TRBJ2-6, with a possible D match to TRBD1 (5 bases). Germline-derived CDR1 and CDR2 are LNHDA and SQIVND (reference sequence). V dropped 5 bases and J dropped 0 bases, with 20 bases sitting between them. The CDR3 runs 19 residues. CDR3 DNA sequence: TGTGCCAGTAGTTTATATGACAGCGTACAAGACTCTGGGGCCAACGTCCTGACTTTC. It encodes CASSLYDSVQDSGANVLTF. The variable domain in full, completed from reference TRBV19 and TRBJ2-6, reads DGGITQSPKYLFRKEGQNVTLSCEQNLNHDAMYWYRQDPGQGLRLIYYSQIVNDFQKGDIAEGYSVSREKKESFPLTVTSAQKNPTAFYLCASSLYDSVQDSGANVLTFGAGSRLTVL.